The 21 T cell receptor beta chains below come from one sample, sequenced in a study of glioma-infiltrating T cells after dendritic cell vaccination. Data came from immunoSEQ multiplex PCR; TCRdb stores just in-frame clones and leaves some out. The data show 60,000 or so clones, 86% seen once. Time point specified: after dendritic cell vaccination, including at tumor progression/relapse. Specimen: blood, collected after dendritic cell vaccination. The receptors come from a human donor with glioblastoma.

The V gene is TRBV7-2, the J gene TRBJ2-3, with D perhaps TRBD2 (6 bases). The CDR3 loop spans 17 amino acids. Per the germline V gene, CDR1 is SGHTA and CDR2 is FQGNSA. Trimming removed 4 bases at V and 0 bases at J, with 17 bases between. CDR3 bases: TGTGCCAGCAGCTGGGGGTCCGCGGGGTTAAGCACAGATACGCAGTATTTT. Translated, it gives CASSWGSAGLSTDTQYF.

This clone appeared once. This sequence joins TRBV30 and TRBJ2-7; D is perhaps TRBD2 (6 bases). Germline lookup yields CDR1 GTSNPN and CDR2 SVGIG (reference sequence). The V gene lost 6 bases and the J gene lost 6 bases, with 18 bases spanning the gap. CDR3 length equals 13 residues. DNA for the CDR3: TGTGCCTGCGAACTAGCTTACCCTACCGAGCAGTACTTC. Translation: CACELAYPTEQYF.

This chain joins TRBV5-1 and TRBJ1-1; 9 bases are shared with TRBD1. CDR1 and CDR2 from the germline V gene are SGHRS and YFSETQ. V shed 4 bases, J shed 6 bases, and the junction held 7 bases outside the gene matches. The CDR3 runs to 14 residues. CDR3: CASSGGTGTPEAFF. CDR3 coding DNA: TGCGCCAGCAGCGGGGGGACAGGGACCCCTGAAGCTTTCTTT.

The V and J genes are TRBV7-6 and TRBJ2-3; weak D call: TRBD1 (5 bases). This CDR3 contains 15 residues. The V and J ends lost 1 base and 5 bases respectively, with 13 bases between them. Germline-derived CDR1 and CDR2 are SGHVS and FNYEAQ. CDR3 nucleotides: TGTGCCAGCAGCTTAGGAAGATCTAGGGGAGATACGCAGTATTTT. This translates into CASSLGRSRGDTQYF.

The chain uses TRBV27 and TRBJ1-4, with unresolved D. Germline V CDR1 and CDR2: MNHEY, SMNVEV (reference sequence). V was pared by 0 bases and J by 4 bases, with 9 bases between. This CDR3 is built from 15 residues. This chain's CDR3 is CASSLSSRGNEKLFF. The CDR3 coding sequence is TGTGCCAGCAGTTTATCGTCGCGGGGTAATGAAAAACTGTTTTTT.

V usage is TRBV5-6 and J usage is TRBJ1-1, with D perhaps matching TRBD1 (6 bases). There are 17 residues in the CDR3. V shed 2 bases and J shed 1 base, with 18 bases lying between them. In germline, CDR1 is SGHDT, CDR2 YYEEEE. The CDR3 DNA reads as TGTGCCAGCAGCTTCCTCGGGCGCACAGGGAGGAACACTGAAGCTTTCTTT. Amino acids: CASSFLGRTGRNTEAFF.

The V call is TRBV19, the J call TRBJ2-2, with 9 bases aligning to TRBD1. V shed 3 bases, J shed 4 bases, and the junction held 6 bases outside the gene matches. The germline CDR1 and CDR2 sequences are LNHDA and SQIVND (reference sequence). This CDR3 is built from 16 residues. The CDR3 DNA is TGTGCCAGTAGTATGCGTGTACAGGGGGCCACCGGGGAGCTGTTTTTT. Translated, it gives CASSMRVQGATGELFF.

The chain joins TRBV14 to TRBJ1-4; possibly TRBD1 for D (5 bases). Germline CDR1 is SGHDN and CDR2 is FVKESK. There are 13 residues in the CDR3. Trimming cost V 1 base and J 10 bases, with 10 bases left between them. The CDR3 DNA reads TGTGCCAGCAGCCAAGTTCCGGGGGGAAAACTGTTTTTT. Protein sequence: CASSQVPGGKLFF.

This clone was counted once. This rearrangement joins TRBV13 to TRBJ1-1; D gene ambiguous. Germline V gives CDR1 PRHDT, CDR2 FYEKMQ (reference sequence). The CDR3 spans 13 residues. V lost 5 bases to trimming and J lost 1 base, with 8 bases between them. CDR3 bases: TGTGCCAGCAGCCAACCAGAGAACACTGAAGCTTTCTTT. Protein: CASSQPENTEAFF.

V usage is TRBV4-3 and J usage is TRBJ2-3; 15 nucleotides line up with TRBD2. Trimming cost V 5 bases and J 5 bases; bases outside gene matches: 5. Germline lookup yields CDR1 LGHNA and CDR2 YSLEER. CDR3 size: 16 residues. The CDR3 sequence is CASSDGLAGGVDTQYF. The CDR3, as DNA: TGCGCCAGCAGCGACGGACTAGCGGGAGGGGTAGATACGCAGTATTTT.

V usage is TRBV6-5 and J usage is TRBJ1-2; D not certain. The ends were cut back, 0 bases at V and 5 bases at J, with 13 bases in the middle. The germline CDR1 and CDR2 sequences are MNHEY and SVGAGI. This CDR3 is 15 amino acids long. The CDR3 loop reads CASSYSREPLYGYTF. CDR3 nucleotide sequence: TGTGCCAGCAGTTACTCCCGGGAACCCCTTTATGGCTACACCTTC.

The chain is built from TRBV4-1 and TRBJ2-1; the D gene is possibly TRBD2 (6 bases). V lost 0 bases, J lost 4 bases, and 13 bases lay in between. The CDR3 loop spans 16 amino acids. From germline, CDR1 is MGHRA and CDR2 YSYEKL. The CDR3 loop is CASSQETGTSYNEQFF. For the CDR3, the DNA is TGCGCCAGCAGCCAAGAGACCGGGACTTCATACAATGAGCAGTTCTTC.

The rearrangement joins TRBV19 to TRBJ1-2; 8 bases align to TRBD1. The length of the CDR3 is 14 residues. In germline, CDR1 is LNHDA, CDR2 SQIVND (reference sequence). Losses at the gene ends were 6 bases for V and 2 bases for J; bases not matched to a gene: 5. CDR3: CASRIQGGNYGYTF. The DNA for the CDR3 is TGTGCCAGTAGGATACAGGGGGGCAACTATGGCTACACCTTC.

CDR3 sequence (DNA): TGTGCCAGTAGTATCGTAGGGGCAAACTATGGCTACACCTTC. It yields the protein CASSIVGANYGYTF. The rearrangement uses TRBV19 and TRBJ1-2; tentatively, D is TRBD1 (5 bases). The CDR3 spans 14 residues. Germline V gene data show CDR1 as LNHDA and CDR2 as SQIVND (reference sequence). The V and J ends lost 3 bases and 2 bases respectively, with 10 bases between them.

The chain employs TRBV6-6 and TRBJ1-1, with TRBD1 identical over 8 bases. Per the germline V gene, CDR1 is MNHNY and CDR2 is SVGAGI (reference sequence). The CDR3 spans 14 residues. The junction had 7 bases not matched to a gene; V was cut back by 6 bases and J by 4 bases. The CDR3 DNA follows: TGTGCCAGCAGATACACCAGGGGGCGCACTGAAGCTTTCTTT. Translation: CASRYTRGRTEAFF.

The chain links TRBV5-1 to TRBJ2-5; 12 bases fit TRBD2. The J segment lost 5 bases and the V segment lost 0 bases, leaving 5 bases of the junction unmatched. The germline CDR1 and CDR2 sequences are SGHRS and YFSETQ. The CDR3 runs 16 residues. The CDR3, as DNA: TGCGCCAGCAGCTTGGGGACTAGCGGGGTGATGGAGACCCAGTACTTC. It encodes CASSLGTSGVMETQYF.

The CDR3 reads CASSIDTLISNQPQHF. The CDR3 DNA reads as TGTGCCAGTAGTATCGATACATTGATCAGCAATCAGCCCCAGCATTTT. This rearrangement joins TRBV19 to TRBJ1-5; no firm D call. Trimming cost V 3 bases and J 1 base, with 13 bases left between them. CDR3 length equals 16 residues. The germline V gene has CDR1 LNHDA and CDR2 SQIVND (reference sequence). Based on the CDR3 plus reference TRBV19 and TRBJ1-5, the full variable domain is DGGITQSPKYLFRKEGQNVTLSCEQNLNHDAMYWYRQDPGQGLRLIYYSQIVNDFQKGDIAEGYSVSREKKESFPLTVTSAQKNPTAFYLCASSIDTLISNQPQHFGDGTRLSIL.

The chain couples TRBV5-1 to TRBJ2-5; a weak D match, TRBD2 (6 bases). Deletions cut 4 bases from V and 3 bases from J, with 10 bases between. Germline values: CDR1 SGHRS, CDR2 YFSETQ. The CDR3 is 13 residues long. CDR3 region: CASSSSGKETQYF. Here the CDR3 DNA reads TGCGCCAGCAGCAGTAGCGGAAAAGAGACCCAGTACTTC.

The sample holds a few counts of this clone. The J gene is TRBJ2-3, the V gene TRBV2; possibly TRBD1 for D (6 bases). V dropped 9 bases and J dropped 1 base, with 14 bases sitting between them. Per the germline V gene, CDR1 is SNHLY and CDR2 is FYNNEI. The CDR3 sequence is 14 residues long. This CDR3 is CASTGTRRTDTQYF. The DNA of the CDR3 is TGTGCCAGTACCGGGACACGACGCACAGATACGCAGTATTTT.

This chain connects TRBV11-3 to TRBJ2-2; TRBD2 matches 7 bases. Germline V gene lookup returns CDR1 SGHNT and CDR2 YENEEA. This CDR3 is 17 amino acids long. J lost 4 bases, V lost 0 bases, and 8 bases had no gene match. CDR3 region: CASSLESSGGCTGELFF. The CDR3 nucleotides read TGTGCCAGCAGCTTAGAGAGTTCGGGGGGTTGCACCGGGGAGCTGTTTTTT.

The chain is built from TRBV5-1 and TRBJ1-6; 9 bases are a match to TRBD1. Germline values: CDR1 SGHRS, CDR2 YFSETQ. The ends lost 4 bases at V and 7 bases at J; junction bases unmatched: 9. The CDR3 spans 16 residues. For the CDR3, the DNA is TGCGCCAGCAGCGCGGCAGGGACAGGGCAAAATTCACCCCTCCACTTT. This gives the protein CASSAAGTGQNSPLHF.